This T cell receptor (beta chain) was profiled in a study of shared clonotypes between healthy human individuals. Concerning this clone itself: What it recognizes is unknown.

Regarding the study as a whole: Limited genetic and exposure-history diversity came from having few donors.

The run depth of the assay was deep. Produced via immunoSEQ multiplex PCR; TCRdb's table is partial and in-frame only. Among roughly 480,000 clones, around 80% were seen once, and the ten largest hold about 12%. Only Caucasian adults living in Nashville, Tennessee served as donors. Approximately 90 million PBMCs went into genomic DNA for unsorted samples. From germline, CDR1 is SGHAT and CDR2 FQDESV (reference sequence). Losses at the gene ends were 5 bases for V and 2 bases for J; bases not matched to a gene: 7. This CDR3 comprises 16 residues. The material sequenced was PBMCs. The TCR originated in a woman aged 40 to 50 in good health. Some clones in this sample may be carry-over from other donors' samples. V and J are TRBV11-1 and TRBJ2-5, with 11 bases identical to TRBD2. The CDR3 protein is CASSKGTSGTQETQYF. DNA for the CDR3: TGTGCCAGCAGCAAAGGGACTAGCGGAACACAAGAGACCCAGTACTTC. Full variable domain (missing parts from reference TRBV11-1 and TRBJ2-5): EAEVAQSPRYKITEKSQAVAFWCDPISGHATLYWYRQILGQGPELLVQFQDESVVDDSQLPKDRFSAERLKGVDSTLKIQPAELGDSAMYLCASSKGTSGTQETQYFGPGTRLLVL.